This T cell receptor (beta chain) was identified during a study of CD8 T cells in ankylosing spondylitis. This clonotype is a singleton in its sample. At one end, the junction sequence differs from germline, possibly due to a read error. TCRdb re-called the 5' RACE reads through MiXCR, storing one row per CDR3 protein. The sample includes approximately 250,000 distinct CDR3 sequences, roughly 25% seen only once; the top ten take 0.5% to 0.75%. CDR1 and CDR2 (germline): LGHDT, YNNKEL (reference sequence). The CDR3 runs 15 residues. Sequenced: blood, either unsorted or a sorted T cell fraction (not recorded which). The source is a male donor with ankylosing spondylitis or in good health (not recorded which). J is TRBJ1-2 and V is TRBV3-1; D gene ambiguous. CDR3 sequence: CASNQDGPANYGYTF. In DNA, the CDR3 is TGTGCCAGCAACCAAGATGGGCCAGCTAACTATGGCTACACCTTC.